Each of the 24 T cell receptor beta chains below was sequenced from the same sample in a study of blood T cell repertoires in COVID-19. Profiling relied on immunoSEQ multiplex PCR, and the TCRdb table lists in-frame clones only, not all of them. The sample yields around 200,000 clones, under 90% seen once. The sample taken for sequencing was peripheral blood. These receptors were obtained from a man under 40 with active or convalescent COVID-19.

J is TRBJ1-5 and V is TRBV2; possible D gene TRBD1, 6 bases. The V gene lost 5 bases and the J gene lost 2 bases, with 10 bases spanning the gap. Germline V gene data show CDR1 as SNHLY and CDR2 as FYNNEI. The CDR3 contains 14 residues. The CDR3 is CASSRRGGNQPQHF. The CDR3 DNA sequence: TGTGCCAGCAGTCGCAGGGGTGGCAATCAGCCCCAGCATTTT.

The chain couples TRBV19 to TRBJ2-2; TRBD1 is a possible D gene (6 bases). CDR3 length equals 15 residues. The V gene lost 2 bases and the J gene lost 5 bases, with 12 bases spanning the gap. Germline V gene sequence: CDR1 LNHDA, CDR2 SQIVND (reference sequence). In DNA, the CDR3 is TGTGCCAGTAGTATAAGTCAGGGGATGACCGGGGAGCTGTTTTTT. Translating it yields CASSISQGMTGELFF.

This chain links TRBV5-8 with TRBJ1-1; the D is unclear. Between the trimmed V and J ends, which lost 3 bases and 1 base, there was a span of 13 bases. The CDR3 is made up of 15 amino acids. Germline assignment: CDR1 SGHTS and CDR2 YDEGEE. The CDR3 here is CASSYFGGANTEAFF. The CDR3 DNA follows: TGTGCCAGCAGCTACTTCGGCGGAGCGAACACTGAAGCTTTCTTT.

The chain carries TRBV5-1 and TRBJ1-4; maybe TRBD1 (6 bases). There are 15 residues in the CDR3. Trimming shortened V by 2 bases and J by 6 bases, and 14 bases separated the two germline ends. Germline V CDR1 and CDR2: SGHRS, YFSETQ. CDR3: CASSFTQGPDEKLFF. The CDR3 DNA follows: TGCGCCAGCAGCTTCACACAGGGCCCCGATGAAAAACTGTTTTTT.

CDR3 bases: TGTGCCAGCGAGGGGGGGACTGAAGCTTTCTTT. It encodes CASEGGTEAFF. The chain joins TRBV25-1 to TRBJ1-1, with D possibly matching TRBD1 (6 bases). There are 11 residues in the CDR3. Trimming removed 8 bases at V and 5 bases at J, with 9 bases between. CDR1 and CDR2 (germline): MGHDK, SYGVNS.

The V gene is TRBV6-5, the J gene TRBJ2-7; the match to TRBD2 covers 10 bases. The CDR3 totals 12 residues. Per germline, CDR1 MNHEY and CDR2 SVGAGI. V dropped 5 bases and J dropped 7; count of bases not matched to a gene: 2. The CDR3, as DNA: TGTGCCAGCAGTCTAGCGGGGGCTGAGCAGTACGTC. Its translation is CASSLAGAEQYV.

This clone has only one observation. V usage is TRBV28 and J usage is TRBJ2-4; TRBD2 agrees at 11 bases. CDR3 length: 17 residues. Germline V CDR1 and CDR2: MDHEN, SYDVKM. The junction had 7 bases not matched to a gene; V was cut back by 6 bases and J by 0 bases. This chain's CDR3 is CASRGTSGTLAKNIQYF. The CDR3 DNA reads TGTGCCAGCAGGGGGACTAGCGGAACCTTAGCCAAAAACATTCAGTACTTC.

This clone has just one count. The rearrangement links TRBV6-5 to TRBJ1-2; 12 nucleotides agree with TRBD1. The J segment lost 6 bases and the V segment lost 3 bases, leaving 5 bases of the junction unmatched. The CDR3 has 15 amino acids. CDR1 and CDR2 (germline): MNHEY, SVGAGI. The CDR3 DNA reads as TGTGCCAGCAGTTATCCGGGACAGGGGGCCGATGGCTACACCTTC. Translated, it gives CASSYPGQGADGYTF.

The chain joins TRBV7-9 to TRBJ1-5, with a tentative D call TRBD1 (6 bases). This CDR3 has 14 residues. Germline V gene sequence: CDR1 SEHNR, CDR2 FQNEAQ (reference sequence). The V and J ends lost 4 bases and 11 bases respectively, with 18 bases between them. The CDR3 loop is CASSSTQRGGAQHF. In DNA, the CDR3 is TGTGCCAGCAGCTCGACCCAACGAGGGGGGGCCCAGCATTTT.

This chain joins TRBV11-2 and TRBJ1-5, with D tentatively TRBD1 (5 bases). CDR1 and CDR2 from the germline V gene are SGHAT and FQNNGV. The CDR3 is 14 amino acids. Trimming pared 3 bases from V and 5 bases from J, leaving 11 bases between. CDR3 sequence (DNA): TGTGCCAGCAGCTTTCTAGGGGCGGATCAGCCCCAGCATTTT. Protein product: CASSFLGADQPQHF. The full variable domain, with the rest looked up from reference TRBV11-2 and TRBJ1-5, is EAGVAQSPRYKIIEKRQSVAFWCNPISGHATLYWYQQILGQGPKLLIQFQNNGVVDDSQLPKDRFSAERLKGVDSTLKIQPAKLEDSAVYLCASSFLGADQPQHFGDGTRLSIL.

The rearrangement links TRBV9 to TRBJ1-1; TRBD1 is a possible D gene (5 bases). Trimming stripped 2 bases from V and 1 base from J, with 9 bases between. Germline assignment: CDR1 SGDLS and CDR2 YYNGEE. The CDR3 spans 14 residues. The CDR3 reads CASSVEQGNTEAFF. The CDR3 nucleotides are TGTGCCAGCAGCGTTGAGCAGGGGAACACTGAAGCTTTCTTT.

The chain couples TRBV30 to TRBJ1-2; D might be TRBD1 (6 bases). Germline CDR1 and CDR2: GTSNPN and SVGIG (reference sequence). This CDR3 contains 17 residues. Trimming left V 2 bases short and J 2 bases short, with 21 bases between. Written as DNA, the CDR3 is TGTGCCTGGAGTCAATATCCGTGGGACACGGAGAACTATGGCTACACCTTC. The encoded protein is CAWSQYPWDTENYGYTF.

This clone was recorded only once. The chain recombines TRBV9 with TRBJ2-2, with D tentatively TRBD1 (6 bases). Looked up from germline, CDR1 is SGDLS and CDR2 is YYNGEE. The V end was cut by 3 bases, the J end by 1 base, with 10 bases between. The CDR3 sequence is 15 residues long. CDR3 coding DNA: TGTGCCAGCAGCGAAGGGACATGGAACACCGGGGAGCTGTTTTTT. It is translated as CASSEGTWNTGELFF.

This chain connects TRBV19 to TRBJ1-2; D remains unclear. Trimming pared 4 bases from V and 0 bases from J, leaving 12 bases between. CDR1 is LNHDA, CDR2 SQIVND, per germline (reference sequence). The CDR3 runs to 15 residues. The CDR3 here is CASSRALAPNYGYTF. The CDR3 coding sequence is TGTGCCAGTAGTAGGGCTCTGGCTCCTAACTATGGCTACACCTTC. The full variable domain, rest sourced from reference TRBV19 and TRBJ1-2, is DGGITQSPKYLFRKEGQNVTLSCEQNLNHDAMYWYRQDPGQGLRLIYYSQIVNDFQKGDIAEGYSVSREKKESFPLTVTSAQKNPTAFYLCASSRALAPNYGYTFGSGTRLTVV.

This clone was counted many times. The gene calls are TRBV12-3 or TRBV12-4 and TRBJ1-1; unclear D gene. Trimming took 2 bases from V and 10 from J, leaving 11 bases between them. The CDR3 loop spans 12 amino acids. This CDR3 reads CASSLQSRVAFF. The DNA for the CDR3 is TGTGCCAGCAGTTTACAATCACGGGTAGCTTTCTTT.

The chain recombines TRBV18 with TRBJ2-1, with TRBD2 identical over 7 bases. Germline CDR1 KGHSH, CDR2 LQKENI. V shed 1 base, J shed 7 bases, and the junction held 4 bases outside the gene matches. The CDR3 covers 14 residues. The CDR3 DNA sequence: TGTGCCAGCTCACCACGAGGACTAGAAAATGAGCAGTTCTTC. Translated: CASSPRGLENEQFF.

This sequence joins TRBV19 and TRBJ1-4; no reliable D call. CDR3 size: 15 residues. Trimming pared 3 bases from V and 8 bases from J, leaving 16 bases between. The germline V gene encodes CDR1 LNHDA and CDR2 SQIVND (reference sequence). DNA for the CDR3: TGTGCCAGTAGTATCTCCCGATCCCCCGCGGAAAAACTGTTTTTT. Amino acid sequence: CASSISRSPAEKLFF.

This chain joins TRBV11-2 and TRBJ1-1; no firm D call. The ends were cut back, 3 bases at V and 8 bases at J, with 7 bases in the middle. The CDR3 is 11 amino acids. Germline assignment: CDR1 SGHAT and CDR2 FQNNGV. The CDR3 loop reads CASSFSMEAFF. Written as DNA, the CDR3 is TGTGCCAGCAGCTTTAGCATGGAAGCTTTCTTT. Full variable domain (remainder filled in from reference TRBV11-2 and TRBJ1-1): EAGVAQSPRYKIIEKRQSVAFWCNPISGHATLYWYQQILGQGPKLLIQFQNNGVVDDSQLPKDRFSAERLKGVDSTLKIQPAKLEDSAVYLCASSFSMEAFFGQGTRLTVV.

V usage is TRBV25-1 and J usage is TRBJ2-7; D is undetermined. V shed 1 base and J shed 2 bases, with 12 bases lying between them. The CDR3 runs to 15 residues. Germline CDR1 is MGHDK and CDR2 is SYGVNS. The CDR3 coding sequence is TGTGCCAGCAGTGAATCTCTGAACAGCCCCTACGAGCAGTACTTC. This translates into CASSESLNSPYEQYF.

The chain recombines TRBV10-3 with TRBJ2-3, with 8 bases fitting TRBD1. The CDR3 is 15 amino acids. V dropped 4 bases and J dropped 4; count of bases not matched to a gene: 7. CDR1 and CDR2 (germline): ENHRY, SYGVKD. The CDR3 protein is CAISVETGEADTQYF. DNA of the CDR3: TGTGCCATCAGTGTGGAGACAGGGGAGGCAGATACGCAGTATTTT.

The chain combines TRBV5-1 with TRBJ1-6, with D possibly being TRBD1 (5 bases). Deletions cut 0 bases from V and 7 bases from J, with 20 bases between. The germline V gene has CDR1 SGHRS and CDR2 YFSETQ. The CDR3 covers 18 residues. Here the CDR3 reads CASSLDLFGGLINSPLHF. CDR3 DNA: TGCGCCAGCAGCTTGGACCTTTTCGGGGGACTCATAAATTCACCCCTCCACTTT.

This clone was detected once. The V and J genes are TRBV3-1 (or the pseudogene TRBV3-2) and TRBJ1-2; the D is unclear. Germline values: CDR1 LGHDT, CDR2 YNNKEL (reference sequence). V was clipped by 6 bases and J by 1 base, with 9 bases between them. CDR3 length equals 13 residues. The CDR3 protein is CASSPGGNYGYTF. CDR3 nucleotides: TGTGCCAGCAGTCCGGGAGGTAACTATGGCTACACCTTC.

The chain recombines TRBV5-1 with TRBJ1-2; tentatively, D is TRBD1 (5 bases). The CDR3 is made up of 14 amino acids. V was cut by 4 bases and J by 2 bases, with 12 bases left in between. Per germline, CDR1 SGHRS and CDR2 YFSETQ. CDR3 in DNA: TGCGCCAGCAGCCCCTCGGGGGGGAACTATGGCTACACCTTC. Protein: CASSPSGGNYGYTF.

The chain joins TRBV2 to TRBJ2-1, with 7 bases aligning to TRBD1. V lost 7 bases, J lost 8 bases, and 8 bases stayed unmatched. The CDR3 length is 13 residues. CDR1 and CDR2 (germline): SNHLY, FYNNEI. The CDR3 sequence is CASTRQGFHEQFF. In DNA, the CDR3 is TGTGCCAGCACCCGACAGGGCTTCCATGAGCAGTTCTTC.